This T cell receptor beta chain was documented in a study of T cell responses to AZD1222 COVID-19 vaccine. This clone appeared once. Its antigen is currently unknown. The CDR3 runs to 14 residues. Per germline, CDR1 MGHRA and CDR2 YSYEKL. V was pared by 1 base and J by 5 bases, with 12 bases between. Here immunoSEQ multiplex PCR was the method, and the copy in TCRdb shows in-frame clones only, minus some. The table lists about 170,000 clones, around 88% of them singletons. Broader study findings: Vaccination with two AZD1222 doses was followed by a rise in Spike-specific TCR breadth and depth. Most donors were white British and more were female, and clonal diversity was possibly underestimated.

The clonotype was recovered from an adult who received the AZD1222 COVID-19 vaccine. Specimen: peripheral blood, collected 28 days after the second AZD1222 dose. The rearrangement uses TRBV4-1 and TRBJ2-7; weak D call: TRBD1 (5 bases). In DNA form, the CDR3 reads TGCGCCAGCAGCCAAGGGCAGGGTATAGACGAGCAGTACTTC. It translates to CASSQGQGIDEQYF.